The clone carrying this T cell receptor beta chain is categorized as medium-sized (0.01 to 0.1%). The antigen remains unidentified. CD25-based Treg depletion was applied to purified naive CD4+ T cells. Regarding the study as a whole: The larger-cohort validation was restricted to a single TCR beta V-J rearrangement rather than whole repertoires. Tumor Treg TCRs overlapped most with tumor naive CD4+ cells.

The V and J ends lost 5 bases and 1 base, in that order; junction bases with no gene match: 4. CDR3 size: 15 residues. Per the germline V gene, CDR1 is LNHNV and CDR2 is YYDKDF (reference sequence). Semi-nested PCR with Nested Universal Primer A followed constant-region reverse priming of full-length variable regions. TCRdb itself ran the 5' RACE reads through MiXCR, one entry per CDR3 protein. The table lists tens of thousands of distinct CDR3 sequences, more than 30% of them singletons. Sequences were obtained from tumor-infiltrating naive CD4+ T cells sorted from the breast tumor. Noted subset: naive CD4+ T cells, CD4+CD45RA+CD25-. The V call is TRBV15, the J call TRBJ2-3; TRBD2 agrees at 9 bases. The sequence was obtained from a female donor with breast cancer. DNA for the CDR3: TGTGCCACCAGCGGAGCGGGAGGTGGCACAGATACGCAGTATTTT. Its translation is CATSGAGGGTDTQYF.